This entry lists 3 T cell receptor beta chains sequenced from one sample in a study of shared clonotypes between healthy human individuals. Assay used: immunoSEQ multiplex PCR; TCRdb lists only in-frame clones, some missing. The table lists some 2,400,000 clones, approximately 96% of them singletons. The specimen sequenced was naive CD4+ T cells sorted from blood. Subset specified: CD45RA+ positively selected. These receptors came from a man aged 18-30 years in good health.

This clone appeared a single time. The J gene is TRBJ1-1, the V gene TRBV6-1, with D unclear. Deletions cut 4 bases from V and 0 bases from J, with 9 bases between. The CDR3 spans 14 residues. CDR1 and CDR2 (germline): MNHNS, SASEGT. DNA for the CDR3: TGTGCCAGCAGTGCGAAACATTTGAACACTGAAGCTTTCTTT. Its protein is CASSAKHLNTEAFF.

The V call is TRBV5-8, the J call TRBJ1-5; no clear D gene. Germline V gene data show CDR1 as SGHTS and CDR2 as YDEGEE. CDR3 length equals 14 residues. Trimming pared 5 bases from V and 0 bases from J, leaving 9 bases between. CDR3 coding DNA: TGTGCCAGCAGTCCCTTCAGTAGCAATCAGCCCCAGCATTTT. Translation gives CASSPFSSNQPQHF.

This chain links TRBV7-9 with TRBJ1-2, with 7 nucleotides matching TRBD1. The V gene's germline CDR1 is SEHNR and CDR2 FQNEAQ (reference sequence). The CDR3 extends over 14 amino acids. After removal of 7 bases from V and 3 bases from J, the junction contained 8 bases not matched to a gene. DNA for the CDR3: TGTGCCAGCAATCCGGGACAGCCTGACTATGGCTACACCTTC. This sequence encodes CASNPGQPDYGYTF.